This T cell receptor (beta chain) originates from a study of cytomegalovirus exposure and HLA in healthy donors. About the study: Of the donors genotyped, approximately 400 in all, 75% to 90% fell in the Caucasian-associated ancestry cluster.

Trimming removed 5 bases from V and 4 bases from J; junction bases left unmatched: 11. Looked up from germline, CDR1 is SGHAT and CDR2 is FQNNGV. CDR3 length equals 16 residues. In the PCR, 60 Vbeta and 13 Jbeta primers were used. The repertoire was sequenced with immunoSEQ multiplex PCR; TCRdb's copy has only in-frame clones and lacks some. The table includes tens of thousands of clones, roughly 80% detected once. This clone was counted once. The antigen remains unidentified. Whole-study results and caveats: Per published reports, the classifier diagnosed cytomegalovirus status with high specificity and sensitivity.

The sample consisted of PBMCs. The genes are TRBV11-2 and TRBJ2-7, with 10 bases matching TRBD2. The origin of this receptor is a man aged 35 to 55 in good health and CMV-seronegative. CDR3 nucleotide sequence: TGTGCCAGCAGCCCCCGGCTAGCGGGAGCCGTGTACGAGCAGTACTTC. Translated, it gives CASSPRLAGAVYEQYF.